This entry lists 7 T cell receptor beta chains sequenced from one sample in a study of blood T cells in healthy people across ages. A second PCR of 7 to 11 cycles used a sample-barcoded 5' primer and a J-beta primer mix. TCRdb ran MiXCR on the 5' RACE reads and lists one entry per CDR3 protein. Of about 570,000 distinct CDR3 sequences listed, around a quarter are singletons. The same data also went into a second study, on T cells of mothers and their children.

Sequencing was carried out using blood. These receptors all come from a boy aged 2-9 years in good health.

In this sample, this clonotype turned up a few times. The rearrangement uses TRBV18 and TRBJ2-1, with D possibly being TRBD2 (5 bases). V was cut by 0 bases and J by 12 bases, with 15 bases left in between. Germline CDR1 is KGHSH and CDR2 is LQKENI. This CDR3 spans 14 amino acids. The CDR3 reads CASSPPDTGVRQFF. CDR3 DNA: TGTGCCAGCTCACCACCTGATACCGGGGTCAGGCAGTTCTTC. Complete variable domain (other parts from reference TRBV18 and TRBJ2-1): NAGVMQNPRHLVRRRGQEARLRCSPMKGHSHVYWYRQLPEEGLKFMVYLQKENIIDESGMPKERFSAEFPKEGPSILRIQQVVRGDSAAYFCASSPPDTGVRQFFGPGTRLTVL.

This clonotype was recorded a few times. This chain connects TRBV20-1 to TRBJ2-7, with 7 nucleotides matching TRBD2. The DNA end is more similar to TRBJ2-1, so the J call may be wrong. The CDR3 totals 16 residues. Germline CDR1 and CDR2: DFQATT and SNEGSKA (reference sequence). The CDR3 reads CSARDDWREMVNEQFF. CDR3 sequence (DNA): TGCAGTGCTAGAGATGACTGGCGGGAGATGGTGAATGAGCAGTTCTTC.

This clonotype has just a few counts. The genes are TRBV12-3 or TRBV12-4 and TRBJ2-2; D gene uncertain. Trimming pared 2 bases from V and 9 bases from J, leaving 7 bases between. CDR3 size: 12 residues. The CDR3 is CASSLLGRELFF. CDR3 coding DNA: TGTGCCAGCAGTTTATTGGGGAGGGAGCTGTTTTTT.

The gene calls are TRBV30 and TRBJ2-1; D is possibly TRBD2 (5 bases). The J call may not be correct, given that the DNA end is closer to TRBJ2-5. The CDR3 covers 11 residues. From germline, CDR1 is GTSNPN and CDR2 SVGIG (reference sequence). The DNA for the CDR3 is TGTGCCCTGACCGGGATGGAGACCCAGTACTTC. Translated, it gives CALTGMETQYF.

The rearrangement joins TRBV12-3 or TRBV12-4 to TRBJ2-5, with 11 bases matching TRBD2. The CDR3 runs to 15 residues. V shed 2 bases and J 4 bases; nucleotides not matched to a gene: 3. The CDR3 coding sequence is TGTGCCAGCAGTTTATCTCTAGCGGGGGGAGAGACCCAGTACTTC. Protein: CASSLSLAGGETQYF.

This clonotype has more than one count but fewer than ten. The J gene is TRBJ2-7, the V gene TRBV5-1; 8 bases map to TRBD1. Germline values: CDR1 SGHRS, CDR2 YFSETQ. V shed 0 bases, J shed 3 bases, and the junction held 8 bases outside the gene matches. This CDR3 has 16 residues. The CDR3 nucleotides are TGCGCCAGCAGCTTGGCCTGGTCAGGGGGCTACTACGAGCAGTACTTC. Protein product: CASSLAWSGGYYEQYF.

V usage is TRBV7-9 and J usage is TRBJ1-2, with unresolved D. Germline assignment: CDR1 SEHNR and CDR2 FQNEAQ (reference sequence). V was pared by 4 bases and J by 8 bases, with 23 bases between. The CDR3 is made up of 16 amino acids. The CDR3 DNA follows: TGTGCCAGCAGCTCCCATCTTGAGACCGACATCTGGGGCTACACCTTC. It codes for CASSSHLETDIWGYTF.